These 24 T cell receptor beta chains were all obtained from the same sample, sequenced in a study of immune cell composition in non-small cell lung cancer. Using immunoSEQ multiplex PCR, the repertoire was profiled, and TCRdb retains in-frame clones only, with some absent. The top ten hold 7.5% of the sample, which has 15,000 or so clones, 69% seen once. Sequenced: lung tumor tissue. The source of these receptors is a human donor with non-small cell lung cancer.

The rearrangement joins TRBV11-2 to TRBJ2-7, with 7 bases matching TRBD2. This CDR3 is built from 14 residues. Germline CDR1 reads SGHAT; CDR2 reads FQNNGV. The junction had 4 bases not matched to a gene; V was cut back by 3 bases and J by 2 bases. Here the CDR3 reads CASSFGLVTYEQYF. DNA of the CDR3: TGTGCCAGCAGCTTTGGACTAGTTACCTACGAGCAGTACTTC.

As DNA, the CDR3 is TGTGCCAGCAGCTTAGGCGCGATCTACCAAGAGACCCAGTACTTC. Translating it yields CASSLGAIYQETQYF. This chain links TRBV13 with TRBJ2-5; D unresolved. Germline-derived CDR1 and CDR2 are PRHDT and FYEKMQ (reference sequence). The CDR3 extends over 15 amino acids. V was clipped by 0 bases and J by 0 bases, with 8 bases between them.

The CDR3 DNA reads as TGTGCCAGCAGCTCGCAGGGGGCCACTGAAGCTTTCTTT. This sequence encodes CASSSQGATEAFF. V and J are TRBV5-5 and TRBJ1-1, with TRBD1 matching 8 bases. The CDR3 loop spans 13 amino acids. The germline V gene has CDR1 SGHKS and CDR2 YYEKEE (reference sequence). The V and J ends lost 3 bases and 4 bases, in that order; junction bases with no gene match: 2.

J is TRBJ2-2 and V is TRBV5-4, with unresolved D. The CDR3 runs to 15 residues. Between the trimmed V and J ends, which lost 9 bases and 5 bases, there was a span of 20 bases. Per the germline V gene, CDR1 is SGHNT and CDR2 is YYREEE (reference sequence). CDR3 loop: CATLDGYYTTGELFF. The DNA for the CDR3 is TGTGCCACCCTCGATGGTTACTACACTACCGGGGAGCTGTTTTTT.

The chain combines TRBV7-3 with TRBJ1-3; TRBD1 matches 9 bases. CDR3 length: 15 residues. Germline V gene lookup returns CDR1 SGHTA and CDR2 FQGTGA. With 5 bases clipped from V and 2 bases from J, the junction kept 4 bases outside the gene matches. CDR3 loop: CASSPGTGPGNTIYF. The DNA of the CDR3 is TGTGCCAGCAGCCCCGGGACAGGGCCTGGAAACACCATATATTTT. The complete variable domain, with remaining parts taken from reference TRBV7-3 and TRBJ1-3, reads GAGVSQTPSNKVTEKGKYVELRCDPISGHTALYWYRQSLGQGPEFLIYFQGTGAADDSGLPNDRFFAVRPEGSVSTLKIQRTERGDSAVYLCASSPGTGPGNTIYFGEGSWLTVV.

The DNA of the CDR3 is TGTGCCAGCAGCGCGCCGTTGACAGGGGATGGGCGGGCTTTCTTT. This gives the protein CASSAPLTGDGRAFF. This chain links TRBV7-6 with TRBJ1-1, with TRBD1 matching 8 bases. Germline V gives CDR1 SGHVS, CDR2 FNYEAQ. The CDR3 runs 15 residues. J gave up 11 bases and V 5 bases, and 16 bases lay outside the gene matches. Using reference TRBV7-6 and TRBJ1-1 for the parts outside the CDR3, the full variable domain is GAGVSQSPRYKVTKRGQDVALRCDPISGHVSLYWYRQALGQGPEFLTYFNYEAQQDKSGLPNDRFSAERPEGSISTLTIQRTEQRDSAMYRCASSAPLTGDGRAFFGQGTRLTVV.

In nucleotides, the CDR3 is TGTGCCAGTAGTAACATTCCGGGACAGGGGGAAGGGAACACTGAAGCTTTCTTT. It yields the protein CASSNIPGQGEGNTEAFF. This chain connects TRBV19 to TRBJ1-1; 11 nucleotides align to TRBD1. With V trimmed by 4 bases and J by 1 base, 11 bases remained unmatched. The CDR3 sequence is 18 residues long. Germline-derived CDR1 and CDR2 are LNHDA and SQIVND (reference sequence).

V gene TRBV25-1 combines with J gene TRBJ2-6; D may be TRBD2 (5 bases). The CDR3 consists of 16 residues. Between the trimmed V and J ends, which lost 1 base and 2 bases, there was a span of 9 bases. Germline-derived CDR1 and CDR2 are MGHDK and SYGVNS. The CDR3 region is CASSEFIGAGANVLTF. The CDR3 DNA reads TGTGCCAGCAGTGAATTCATCGGGGCTGGGGCCAACGTCCTGACTTTC.

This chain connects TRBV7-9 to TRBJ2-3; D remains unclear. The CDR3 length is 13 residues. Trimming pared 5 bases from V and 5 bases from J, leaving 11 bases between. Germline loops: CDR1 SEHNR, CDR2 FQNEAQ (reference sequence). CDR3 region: CASSPNSGDTQYF. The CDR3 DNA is TGTGCCAGCAGCCCGAACTCGGGAGATACGCAGTATTTT. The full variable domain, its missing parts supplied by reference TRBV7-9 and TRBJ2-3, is DTGVSQNPRHKITKRGQNVTFRCDPISEHNRLYWYRQTLGQGPEFLTYFQNEAQLEKSRLLSDRFSAERPKGSFSTLEIQRTEQGDSAMYLCASSPNSGDTQYFGPGTRLTVL.

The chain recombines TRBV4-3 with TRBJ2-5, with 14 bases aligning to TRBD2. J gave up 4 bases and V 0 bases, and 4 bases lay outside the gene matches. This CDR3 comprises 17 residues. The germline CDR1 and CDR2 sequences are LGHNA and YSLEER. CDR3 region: CASSQDRGLAGGETQYF. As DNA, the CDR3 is TGCGCCAGCAGCCAAGATCGAGGACTAGCGGGGGGAGAGACCCAGTACTTC.

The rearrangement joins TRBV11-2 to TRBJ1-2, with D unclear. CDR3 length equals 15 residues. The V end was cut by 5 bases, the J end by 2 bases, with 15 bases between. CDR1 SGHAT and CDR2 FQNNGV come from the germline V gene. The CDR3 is CASSPLGRLNYGYTF. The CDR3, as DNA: TGTGCCAGCAGCCCCCTGGGCAGACTAAACTATGGCTACACCTTC.

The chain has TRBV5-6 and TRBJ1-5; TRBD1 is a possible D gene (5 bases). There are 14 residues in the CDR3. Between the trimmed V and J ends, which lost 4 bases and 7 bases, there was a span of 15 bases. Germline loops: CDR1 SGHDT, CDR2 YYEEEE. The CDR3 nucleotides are TGTGCCAGCAGCCGAACGGGGGGGTGGCAGCCCCAGCATTTT. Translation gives CASSRTGGWQPQHF.

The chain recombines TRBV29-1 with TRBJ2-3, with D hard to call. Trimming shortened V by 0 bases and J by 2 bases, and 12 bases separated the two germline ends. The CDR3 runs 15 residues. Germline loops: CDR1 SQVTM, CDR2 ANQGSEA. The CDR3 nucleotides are TGCAGCGTTGAAGACGTCAGGCAGGACACAGATACGCAGTATTTT. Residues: CSVEDVRQDTDTQYF.

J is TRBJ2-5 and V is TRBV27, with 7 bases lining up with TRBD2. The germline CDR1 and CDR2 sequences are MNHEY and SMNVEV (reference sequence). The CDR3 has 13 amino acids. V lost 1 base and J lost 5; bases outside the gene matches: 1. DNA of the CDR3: TGTGCCAGCAGTTTATTGGGGGGGGAGACCCAGTACTTC. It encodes CASSLLGGETQYF.

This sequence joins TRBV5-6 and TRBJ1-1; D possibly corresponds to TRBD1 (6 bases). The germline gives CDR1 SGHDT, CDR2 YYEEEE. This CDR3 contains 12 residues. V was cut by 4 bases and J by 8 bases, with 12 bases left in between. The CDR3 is CASSANQGEAFF. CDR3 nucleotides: TGTGCCAGCAGCGCAAACCAGGGGGAAGCTTTCTTT.

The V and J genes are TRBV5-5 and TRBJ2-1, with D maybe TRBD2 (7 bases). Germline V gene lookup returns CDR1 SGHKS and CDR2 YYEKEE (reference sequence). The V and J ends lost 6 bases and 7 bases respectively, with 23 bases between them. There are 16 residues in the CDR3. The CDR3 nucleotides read TGTGCCAGCACCTGGGGGGCAGGCGGGGGCGGAAATGAGCAGTTCTTC. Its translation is CASTWGAGGGGNEQFF.

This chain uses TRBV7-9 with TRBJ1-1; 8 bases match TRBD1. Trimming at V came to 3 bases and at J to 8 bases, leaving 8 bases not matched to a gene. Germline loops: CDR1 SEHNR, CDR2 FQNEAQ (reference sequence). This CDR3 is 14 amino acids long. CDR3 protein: CASSFGQGGEEAFF. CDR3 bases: TGTGCCAGCAGCTTCGGACAGGGCGGAGAGGAAGCTTTCTTT.

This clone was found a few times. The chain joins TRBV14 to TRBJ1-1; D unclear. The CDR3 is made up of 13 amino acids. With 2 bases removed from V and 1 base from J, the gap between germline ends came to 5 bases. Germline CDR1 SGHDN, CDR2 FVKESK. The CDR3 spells CASSQQANTEAFF. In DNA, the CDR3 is TGTGCCAGCAGCCAACAAGCGAACACTGAAGCTTTCTTT.

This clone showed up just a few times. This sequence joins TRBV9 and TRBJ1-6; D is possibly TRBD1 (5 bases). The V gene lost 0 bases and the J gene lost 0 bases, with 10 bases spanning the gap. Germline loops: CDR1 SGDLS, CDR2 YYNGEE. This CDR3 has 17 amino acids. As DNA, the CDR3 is TGTGCCAGCAGCGTAGGAATGGGGCGCTCCTATAATTCACCCCTCCACTTT. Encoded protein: CASSVGMGRSYNSPLHF.

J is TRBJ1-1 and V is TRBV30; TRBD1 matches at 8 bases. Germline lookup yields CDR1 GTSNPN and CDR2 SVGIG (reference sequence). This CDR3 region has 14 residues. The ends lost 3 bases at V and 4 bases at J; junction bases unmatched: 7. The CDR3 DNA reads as TGTGCCTGGAGATCCGGGACAGGTCCCACTGAAGCTTTCTTT. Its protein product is CAWRSGTGPTEAFF.

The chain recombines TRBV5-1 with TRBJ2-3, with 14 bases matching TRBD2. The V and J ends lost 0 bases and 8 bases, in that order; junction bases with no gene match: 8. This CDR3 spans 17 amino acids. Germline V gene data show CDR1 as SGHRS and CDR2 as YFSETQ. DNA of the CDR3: TGCGCCAGCAGCTTGGTCCGACTAGCGGGGGGGCAGGGTACGCAGTATTTT. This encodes CASSLVRLAGGQGTQYF.

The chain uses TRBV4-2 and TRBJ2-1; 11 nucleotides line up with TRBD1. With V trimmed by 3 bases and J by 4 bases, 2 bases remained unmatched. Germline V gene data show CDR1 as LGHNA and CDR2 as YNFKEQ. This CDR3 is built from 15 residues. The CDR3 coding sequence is TGTGCCAGCAGCCAGGGGACAGGGGGATACAATGAGCAGTTCTTC. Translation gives CASSQGTGGYNEQFF.

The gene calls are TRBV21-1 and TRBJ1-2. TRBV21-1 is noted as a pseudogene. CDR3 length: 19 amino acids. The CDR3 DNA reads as TGTGCCAGCAGCAAAGAAGGAGGAGAGAGAGTTTTCCATAACTATGGCTACACCTTC. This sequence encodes CASSKEGGERVFHNYGYTF.

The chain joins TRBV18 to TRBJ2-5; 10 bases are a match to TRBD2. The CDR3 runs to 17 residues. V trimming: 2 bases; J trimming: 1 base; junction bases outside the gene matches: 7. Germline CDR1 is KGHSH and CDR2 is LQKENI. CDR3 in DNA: TGTGCCAGCTCACCAATGGAGGCTAGCGGGAGCCAAGAGACCCAGTACTTC. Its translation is CASSPMEASGSQETQYF.